Shown below are 27 T cell receptor beta chains from a single sample sequenced in a study of CD8 T cells in Susac syndrome. An input of 0.5 to 1 ug of RNA was subjected to reverse transcription using random hexamers. MiXCR, applied by TCRdb to the immunoSEQ multiplex PCR reads, yields one record per CDR3 protein. Here the sample spans about 300,000 distinct CDR3 sequences, 85% being singletons. The sequenced sample was CD8+ T cells from PBMCs. Receptors originate from a human donor with multiple sclerosis.

The V call is TRBV28, the J call TRBJ1-1; TRBD1 agrees at 9 bases. CDR3 length equals 19 residues. The V and J ends lost 0 bases and 3 bases, in that order; junction bases with no gene match: 14. CDR1 MDHEN and CDR2 SYDVKM come from the germline V gene. CDR3 in DNA: TGTGCCAGCAGTTTATGGGAAACCGGGACAGGGAGGGTGGACACTGAAGCTTTCTTT. Translated: CASSLWETGTGRVDTEAFF.

This chain uses TRBV6-2 or TRBV6-3 with TRBJ1-1; perhaps TRBD1 as D (5 bases). The CDR3 is 14 residues long. Germline assignment: CDR1 MNHEY and CDR2 SVGEGT. Trimming took 0 bases from V and 7 from J, leaving 12 bases between them. CDR3 protein: CASSYSPGSLEAFF. The CDR3 DNA reads as TGTGCCAGCAGTTACTCCCCAGGGAGCCTTGAAGCTTTCTTT.

The V and J genes are TRBV19 and TRBJ2-6; D gene unclear. V was trimmed by 3 bases and J by 4 bases, leaving 4 bases between them. This CDR3 has 13 residues. CDR1 is LNHDA and CDR2 is SQIVND in the germline V gene (reference sequence). CDR3 sequence: CASSIEGANVLTF. The CDR3, as DNA: TGTGCCAGTAGTATCGAAGGGGCCAACGTCCTGACTTTC.

The rearrangement uses TRBV9 and TRBJ2-7; possible D gene TRBD1, 7 bases. This CDR3 is 15 amino acids long. V was trimmed by 0 bases and J by 3 bases, leaving 13 bases between them. Germline V gene data show CDR1 as SGDLS and CDR2 as YYNGEE. For the CDR3, the DNA is TGTGCCAGCAGCGTAGGCGGCGGGGACAGCTACGAGCAGTACTTC. It codes for CASSVGGGDSYEQYF.

The chain links TRBV30 to TRBJ1-5; no definite D call. Germline lookup yields CDR1 GTSNPN and CDR2 SVGIG (reference sequence). V gave up 0 bases and J gave up 0 bases, with 12 bases separating them. CDR3 size: 16 residues. The chain's CDR3 is CAWSVQNRPSNQPQHF. In DNA form, the CDR3 reads TGTGCCTGGAGTGTACAGAACCGTCCTAGCAATCAGCCCCAGCATTTT.

This clonotype was seen a single time. The chain uses TRBV5-4 and TRBJ1-2; D unclear. The V end lost 2 bases, the J end lost 4 bases, and 15 bases lay between the germline ends. Germline V gene lookup returns CDR1 SGHNT and CDR2 YYREEE (reference sequence). This CDR3 has 15 residues. CDR3 nucleotide sequence: TGTGCCAGCAGCTTAGGTTATACTATCCCCTATGGCTACACCTTC. It encodes CASSLGYTIPYGYTF. Full variable domain (remainder filled in from reference TRBV5-4 and TRBJ1-2): ETGVTQSPTHLIKTRGQQVTLRCSSQSGHNTVSWYQQALGQGPQFIFQYYREEENGRGNFPPRFSGLQFPNYSSELNVNALELDDSALYLCASSLGYTIPYGYTFGSGTRLTVV.

The V gene is TRBV12-3 or TRBV12-4, the J gene TRBJ1-2, with 7 bases identical to TRBD1. With V trimmed by 10 bases and J by 3 bases, 14 bases remained unmatched. CDR3 size: 15 residues. The CDR3 DNA sequence: TGTGCCACGGGGCCAGGGGGGGTGTGGGACTATGGCTACACCTTC. Amino acid sequence: CATGPGGVWDYGYTF.

This clonotype was observed a few times. A junction end diverges from the germline sequence, so it may reflect a read error. J is TRBJ1-5 and V is TRBV7-6; no firm D call. Per the germline V gene, CDR1 is SGHVS and CDR2 is FNYEAQ. The CDR3 contains 12 residues. CDR3 bases: TGTGCCAACAGCTTATACGATCAGCCCCAGCATTTT. Protein: CANSLYDQPQHF.

V is TRBV5-4 and J is TRBJ2-1; D remains ambiguous. The V end was cut by 4 bases, the J end by 0 bases, with 11 bases between. Germline-derived CDR1 and CDR2 are SGHNT and YYREEE (reference sequence). CDR3 length equals 15 residues. CDR3 residues: CASSAARSSYNEQFF. CDR3 sequence (DNA): TGTGCCAGCAGCGCGGCGAGGAGCTCCTACAATGAGCAGTTCTTC. Using reference TRBV5-4 and TRBJ2-1 for the parts outside the CDR3, the full variable domain is ETGVTQSPTHLIKTRGQQVTLRCSSQSGHNTVSWYQQALGQGPQFIFQYYREEENGRGNFPPRFSGLQFPNYSSELNVNALELDDSALYLCASSAARSSYNEQFFGPGTRLTVL.

This clonotype has only a few counts. The V call is TRBV4-3, the J call TRBJ2-2; 10 bases are a match to TRBD1. V trimming: 4 bases; J trimming: 7 bases; junction bases outside the gene matches: 9. In germline, CDR1 is LGHNA, CDR2 YSLEER. This CDR3 contains 16 residues. The CDR3, as DNA: TGCGCCAGCAGCCCAAGAGCGGGACAGGGGAACGGGGAGCTGTTTTTT. It is translated as CASSPRAGQGNGELFF.

J is TRBJ1-2 and V is TRBV30, with a weak D call TRBD1 (5 bases). Germline CDR1 and CDR2: GTSNPN and SVGIG (reference sequence). The germline V and J ends were trimmed by 2 bases and 4 bases, with 17 bases remaining between them. The CDR3 runs to 15 residues. The CDR3 DNA reads as TGTGCCTGGAGTACCGGGACCGGGACTCGCTATGGCTACACCTTC. It encodes CAWSTGTGTRYGYTF.

The gene calls are TRBV6-6 and TRBJ2-7; tentatively, D is TRBD2 (6 bases). Germline V gene lookup returns CDR1 MNHNY and CDR2 SVGAGI (reference sequence). There are 14 residues in the CDR3. V lost 5 bases and J lost 3, with 14 bases in between. CDR3 nucleotides: TGTGCCAGCAGTAACCGGGACTTGGGCTACGAGCAGTACTTC. Encoded protein: CASSNRDLGYEQYF.

This rearrangement joins TRBV7-9 to TRBJ1-2; D not resolved. CDR3 length equals 13 residues. Looked up from germline, CDR1 is SEHNR and CDR2 is FQNEAQ (reference sequence). V was cut by 2 bases and J by 7 bases, with 11 bases left in between. CDR3 sequence: CASSLNAVGGYTF. CDR3 nucleotides: TGTGCCAGCAGCTTAAATGCCGTCGGTGGCTACACCTTC.

The V and J genes are TRBV5-8 and TRBJ2-7, with TRBD2 as a possible D gene (5 bases). The CDR3 contains 13 residues. Germline-derived CDR1 and CDR2 are SGHTS and YDEGEE. Trimming left V 2 bases short and J 3 bases short, with 9 bases between. The DNA for the CDR3 is TGTGCCAGCAGCTTTTTTGGGAGCTACGAGCAGTACTTC. This sequence encodes CASSFFGSYEQYF.

This chain uses TRBV6-2 or TRBV6-3 with TRBJ2-1; a possible D gene is TRBD2 (5 bases). This CDR3 is 15 amino acids long. Germline V CDR1 and CDR2: MNHEY, SVGEGT. V lost 10 bases and J 3 bases, leaving 19 bases between the germline ends. DNA of the CDR3: TGTGCCACCACTCGAGGGAGATCGAGCTACAATGAGCAGTTCTTC. Amino acid sequence: CATTRGRSSYNEQFF.

The rearrangement joins TRBV27 to TRBJ2-5; 7 bases map to TRBD1. There are 16 residues in the CDR3. The V gene end was trimmed by 5 bases and the J gene end by 2 bases; junction bases not matched to a gene: 11. CDR1 MNHEY and CDR2 SMNVEV come from the germline V gene (reference sequence). The CDR3 DNA follows: TGTGCCAGCAGTCCCGGGACAGTCCTCCCACAAGAGACCCAGTACTTC. The encoded protein is CASSPGTVLPQETQYF.

The chain recombines TRBV15 with TRBJ2-1; 8 bases are shared with TRBD1. After removal of 3 bases from V and 5 bases from J, the junction contained 9 bases not matched to a gene. Germline CDR1 and CDR2: LNHNV and YYDKDF (reference sequence). The CDR3 contains 16 residues. CDR3 residues: CATSSVRDRSDNEQFF. In nucleotides, the CDR3 is TGTGCCACCAGCAGCGTCCGGGACAGGTCTGACAATGAGCAGTTCTTC.

V gene TRBV15 combines with J gene TRBJ2-6, with D unclear. This CDR3 region has 15 residues. CDR1 is LNHNV, CDR2 YYDKDF, per germline (reference sequence). V was shortened by 3 bases and J by 0 bases, with 6 bases between the two germline ends. The chain's CDR3 is CATSSRSSGANVLTF. In DNA, the CDR3 is TGTGCCACCAGCAGCCGGAGCTCTGGGGCCAACGTCCTGACTTTC.

The V gene is TRBV6-5, the J gene TRBJ2-1; D unresolved. Germline V lookup: CDR1 MNHEY, CDR2 SVGAGI. V lost 0 bases and J 0 bases, leaving 6 bases between the germline ends. The CDR3 totals 15 residues. The CDR3 DNA sequence: TGTGCCAGCAGTTACTCGGAGAGCTCCTACAATGAGCAGTTCTTC. Translation: CASSYSESSYNEQFF.

CDR3 loop: CASSSATENKSSYEQYF. CDR3 sequence (DNA): TGTGCCAGCAGTTCCGCGACCGAAAACAAGAGCTCCTACGAGCAGTACTTC. This rearrangement joins TRBV28 to TRBJ2-7, with no clear D. The germline CDR1 and CDR2 sequences are MDHEN and SYDVKM. The CDR3 length is 17 residues. V was clipped by 4 bases and J by 0 bases, with 19 bases between them.

The chain has TRBV28 and TRBJ1-2; maybe TRBD1 (5 bases). This CDR3 has 15 amino acids. CDR1 is MDHEN, CDR2 SYDVKM, per germline. The V end lost 1 base, the J end lost 7 bases, and 16 bases lay between the germline ends. CDR3 sequence (DNA): TGTGCCAGCAGTTTATACCAGGGTTGGAGTAGTGGCTACACCTTC. Translation: CASSLYQGWSSGYTF.

This clonotype was detected once. The rearrangement uses TRBV19 and TRBJ2-1; the match to TRBD2 covers 7 bases. The CDR3 spans 15 residues. V lost 4 bases to trimming and J lost 5 bases; unmatched junction nucleotides: 8. CDR1 and CDR2 (germline): LNHDA, SQIVND (reference sequence). CDR3: CASSTWTSHDNEQFF. CDR3 sequence (DNA): TGTGCCAGTAGTACCTGGACTAGTCACGACAATGAGCAGTTCTTC.

CDR3 DNA: TGTGCCAGCAGCCAAGGGACAGGGGGGTTCTACTCCTACGAGCAGTACTTC. Its protein is CASSQGTGGFYSYEQYF. The genes are TRBV7-8 and TRBJ2-7, with 11 bases fitting TRBD1. Per germline, CDR1 SGHVS and CDR2 FQNEAQ. V lost 5 bases, J lost 0 bases, and 9 bases stayed unmatched. This CDR3 region has 17 residues.

The V call is TRBV4-1, the J call TRBJ2-2, with D tentatively TRBD1 (5 bases). CDR3 length equals 15 residues. V lost 3 bases, J lost 3 bases, and 11 bases lay in between. CDR1 and CDR2 (germline): MGHRA, YSYEKL. CDR3 sequence: CASSHSGLDTGELFF. Here the CDR3 DNA reads TGCGCCAGCAGCCACTCAGGGTTGGACACCGGGGAGCTGTTTTTT.

V gene TRBV10-3 combines with J gene TRBJ2-1; 8 nucleotides agree with TRBD2. V shed 3 bases, J shed 3 bases, and the junction held 7 bases outside the gene matches. CDR1 is ENHRY, CDR2 SYGVKD, per germline. The CDR3 contains 16 residues. DNA for the CDR3: TGTGCCATCAGTGATCCGACAGCGGGAGTCTACAATGAGCAGTTCTTC. As protein: CAISDPTAGVYNEQFF.

This clonotype was counted a single time. The chain combines TRBV27 with TRBJ2-1; 9 bases are shared with TRBD1. Trimming took 2 bases from V and 9 from J; bases not matched to a gene: 2. The CDR3 is made up of 13 amino acids. Germline V lookup: CDR1 MNHEY, CDR2 SMNVEV (reference sequence). CDR3 loop: CASSLGTGIEQFF. DNA for the CDR3: TGTGCCAGCAGTTTAGGGACAGGGATTGAGCAGTTCTTC.

This clonotype was recorded only once. The CDR3 region is CASSEGGRSSYEQYF. In DNA, the CDR3 is TGTGCCAGCAGCGAGGGGGGAAGGAGCTCCTACGAGCAGTACTTC. The chain combines TRBV9 with TRBJ2-7; D is possibly TRBD1 or TRBD2 (6 bases each). Trimming stripped 3 bases from V and 0 bases from J, with 13 bases between. Germline V gene sequence: CDR1 SGDLS, CDR2 YYNGEE. The CDR3 contains 15 residues. Filled out from reference TRBV9 and TRBJ2-7, the complete variable domain reads DSGVTQTPKHLITATGQRVTLRCSPRSGDLSVYWYQQSLDQGLQFLIQYYNGEERAKGNILERFSAQQFPDLHSELNLSSLELGDSALYFCASSEGGRSSYEQYFGPGTRLTVT.